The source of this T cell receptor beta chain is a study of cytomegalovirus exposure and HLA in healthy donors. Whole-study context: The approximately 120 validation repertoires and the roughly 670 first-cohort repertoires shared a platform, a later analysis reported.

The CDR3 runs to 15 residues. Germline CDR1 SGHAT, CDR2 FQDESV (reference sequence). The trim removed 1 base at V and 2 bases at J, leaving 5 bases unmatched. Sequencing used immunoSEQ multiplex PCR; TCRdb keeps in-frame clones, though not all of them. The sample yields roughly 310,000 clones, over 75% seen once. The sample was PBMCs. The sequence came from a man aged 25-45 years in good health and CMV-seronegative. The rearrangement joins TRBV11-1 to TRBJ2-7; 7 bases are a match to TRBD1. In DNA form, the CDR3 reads TGTGCCAGCAGCTTAGGGACAGGAATCACCTACGAGCAGTACTTC. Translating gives CASSLGTGITYEQYF. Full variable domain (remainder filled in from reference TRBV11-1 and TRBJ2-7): EAEVAQSPRYKITEKSQAVAFWCDPISGHATLYWYRQILGQGPELLVQFQDESVVDDSQLPKDRFSAERLKGVDSTLKIQPAELGDSAMYLCASSLGTGITYEQYFGPGTRLTVT.